This T cell receptor beta chain was retrieved from a study of blood T cells in healthy people across ages. Concerning this clonotype itself: What it recognizes is unknown.

Sample-barcoded 5' priming and a J-beta primer mix drove a second PCR of 7 to 11 cycles. MiXCR, applied by TCRdb to the 5' RACE reads, yields one record per CDR3 protein. The table records hundreds of thousands of distinct CDR3 sequences, around 41% of them present only once. The V gene lost 2 bases and the J gene lost 3 bases, with 9 bases spanning the gap. The CDR3 runs 14 residues. The germline gives CDR1 SGHAT, CDR2 FQNNGV. Study-wide results and caveats: PBMCs were not sorted, which prevented a conclusive comparison of naive versus antigen-experienced cells. When one million T cells were used, diversity estimates were thought to be underestimates.

Sequencing used blood. The receptor was derived from an older man in good health. The chain is built from TRBV11-2 and TRBJ2-3, with D unclear. The CDR3 coding sequence is TGTGCCAGCAGCTTAAATCGAGGAACAGATACGCAGTATTTT. This codes for CASSLNRGTDTQYF.